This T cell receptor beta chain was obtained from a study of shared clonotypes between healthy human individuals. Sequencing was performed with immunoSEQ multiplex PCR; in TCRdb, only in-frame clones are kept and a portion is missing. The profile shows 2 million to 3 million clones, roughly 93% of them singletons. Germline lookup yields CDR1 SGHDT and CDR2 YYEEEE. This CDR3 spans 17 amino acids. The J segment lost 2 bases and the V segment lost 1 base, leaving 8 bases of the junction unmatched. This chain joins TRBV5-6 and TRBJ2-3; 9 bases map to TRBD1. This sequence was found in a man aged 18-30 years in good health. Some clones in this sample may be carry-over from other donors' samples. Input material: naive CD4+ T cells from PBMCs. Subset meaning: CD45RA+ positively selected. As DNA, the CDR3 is TGTGCCAGCAGCTTGACGGTCGGGACAGGGCCCACAGATACGCAGTATTTT. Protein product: CASSLTVGTGPTDTQYF.